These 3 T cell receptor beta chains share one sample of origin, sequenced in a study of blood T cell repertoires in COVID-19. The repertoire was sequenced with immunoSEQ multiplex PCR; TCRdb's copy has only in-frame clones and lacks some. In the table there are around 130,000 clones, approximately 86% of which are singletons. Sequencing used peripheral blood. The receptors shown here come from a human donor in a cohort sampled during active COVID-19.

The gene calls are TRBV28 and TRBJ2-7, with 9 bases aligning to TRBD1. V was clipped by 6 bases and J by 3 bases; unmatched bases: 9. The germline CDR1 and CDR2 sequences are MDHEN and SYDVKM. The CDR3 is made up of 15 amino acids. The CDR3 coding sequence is TGTGCCAGCAGCGCCCCGGGACAGGGTGACTACGAGCAGTACTTC. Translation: CASSAPGQGDYEQYF.

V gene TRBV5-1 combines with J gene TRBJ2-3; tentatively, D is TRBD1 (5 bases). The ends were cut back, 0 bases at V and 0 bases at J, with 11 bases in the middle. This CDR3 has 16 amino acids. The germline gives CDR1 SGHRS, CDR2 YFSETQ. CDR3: CASSLVGAGSTDTQYF. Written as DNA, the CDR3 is TGCGCCAGCAGCTTGGTTGGAGCAGGGAGCACAGATACGCAGTATTTT.

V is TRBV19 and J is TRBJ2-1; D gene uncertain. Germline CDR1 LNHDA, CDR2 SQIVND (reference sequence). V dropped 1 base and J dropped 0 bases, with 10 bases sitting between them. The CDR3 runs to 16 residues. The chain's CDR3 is CASSIGKRSSYNEQFF. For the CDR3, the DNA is TGTGCCAGTAGTATAGGGAAGAGGAGCTCCTACAATGAGCAGTTCTTC.